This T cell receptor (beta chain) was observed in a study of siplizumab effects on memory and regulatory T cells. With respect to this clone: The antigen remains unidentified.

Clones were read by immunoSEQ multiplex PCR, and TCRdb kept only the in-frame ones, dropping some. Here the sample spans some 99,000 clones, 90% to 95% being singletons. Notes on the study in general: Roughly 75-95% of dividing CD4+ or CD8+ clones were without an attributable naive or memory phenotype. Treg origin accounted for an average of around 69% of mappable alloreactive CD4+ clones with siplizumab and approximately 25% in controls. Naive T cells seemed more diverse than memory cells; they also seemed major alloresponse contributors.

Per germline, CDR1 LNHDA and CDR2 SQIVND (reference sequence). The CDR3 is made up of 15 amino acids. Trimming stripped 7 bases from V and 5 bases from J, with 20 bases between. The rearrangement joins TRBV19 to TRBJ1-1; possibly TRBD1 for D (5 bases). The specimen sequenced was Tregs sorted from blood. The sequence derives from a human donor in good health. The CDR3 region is CASIALGVVGTEAFF. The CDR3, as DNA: TGTGCCAGTATCGCCCTAGGGGTCGTGGGTACTGAAGCTTTCTTT.